Below, 22 T cell receptor beta chains from the same sample are listed, as sequenced in a study of neurological immune-mediated disorders. In TCRdb, the 5' RACE reads were re-called with MiXCR into one record per CDR3 protein. Among about 55,000 distinct CDR3 sequences, about 3.5% were seen once, and the ten largest hold less than 2%. The specimen was PBMCs. These TCRs come from a man younger than 45 with multiple sclerosis.

This clonotype was found many times. This chain joins TRBV20-1 and TRBJ2-1, with D unclear. In germline, CDR1 is DFQATT, CDR2 SNEGSKA (reference sequence). V lost 2 bases to trimming and J lost 8 bases, with 13 bases between them. The CDR3 extends over 13 amino acids. CDR3 coding DNA: TGCAGTGCTAGACCGCCTGATAGTCATGAGCAGTTCTTC. Translation: CSARPPDSHEQFF.

This clonotype was seen many times. The J gene is TRBJ2-7, the V gene TRBV7-2; D may be TRBD1 (5 bases). Germline lookup yields CDR1 SGHTA and CDR2 FQGNSA. This CDR3 comprises 13 residues. V was trimmed by 5 bases and J by 4 bases, leaving 12 bases between them. The CDR3 DNA sequence: TGTGCCAGCAGCCCGCAAGGGGTTTACGAGCAGTACTTC. Translation: CASSPQGVYEQYF.

This clonotype has at least ten counts. The V and J genes are TRBV20-1 and TRBJ2-3; D remains ambiguous. The germline gives CDR1 DFQATT, CDR2 SNEGSKA (reference sequence). Trimming removed 6 bases at V and 4 bases at J, with 11 bases between. The CDR3 totals 12 residues. The CDR3 here is CSARHGPDTQYF. Here the CDR3 DNA reads TGCAGTGCCAGACACGGGCCAGATACGCAGTATTTT.

This clonotype was counted ten times or more. This chain connects TRBV4-2 to TRBJ2-7; tentative D call: TRBD2 (5 bases). The V gene lost 2 bases and the J gene lost 2 bases, with 13 bases spanning the gap. Germline V lookup: CDR1 LGHNA, CDR2 YNFKEQ. The CDR3 has 15 residues. CDR3 coding DNA: TGTGCCAGCAGCCAACCGACCGGGGAGCCCTACGAGCAGTACTTC. Its translation: CASSQPTGEPYEQYF.

This clonotype was observed many times. This chain links TRBV18 with TRBJ2-4; D is unclear. CDR3 size: 15 residues. Germline V lookup: CDR1 KGHSH, CDR2 LQKENI. The V gene lost 2 bases and the J gene lost 2 bases, with 10 bases spanning the gap. In nucleotides, the CDR3 is TGTGCCAGCTCACCATTGCAGGCAACCAAAAACATTCAGTACTTC. Protein: CASSPLQATKNIQYF.

This clonotype has a count of ten or more. The rearrangement uses TRBV20-1 and TRBJ1-1; 11 nucleotides line up with TRBD1. Germline CDR1 reads DFQATT; CDR2 reads SNEGSKA (reference sequence). The CDR3 is made up of 14 amino acids. V shed 3 bases and J 8 bases; nucleotides not matched to a gene: 8. The CDR3 reads CSARIGQGAWEAFF. The CDR3 DNA is TGCAGTGCTAGGATAGGACAGGGGGCTTGGGAAGCTTTCTTT.

This clonotype was recorded many times. The chain employs TRBV20-1 and TRBJ2-7, with 7 positions matching TRBD1. Trimming took 1 base from V and 4 from J; bases not matched to a gene: 4. CDR3 length: 13 amino acids. Germline V gene data show CDR1 as DFQATT and CDR2 as SNEGSKA (reference sequence). The CDR3 DNA reads TGCAGTGCTAGAGGACAGGGTGTATACGAGCAGTACTTC. The encoded protein is CSARGQGVYEQYF.

In the case of this clonotype: At one end, the junction sequence differs from germline, possibly due to a read error. The rearrangement uses TRBV4-1 and TRBJ1-5; possible D gene TRBD1, 6 bases. The CDR3 loop spans 13 amino acids. Germline CDR1 reads MGHRA; CDR2 reads YSYEKL. CDR3 sequence reads: CASSQTGNQPQNF. In DNA, the CDR3 is TGCGCCAGCAGCCAGACAGGCAATCAGCCCCAGAATTTT.

This clonotype was detected ten times or more. The rearrangement joins TRBV20-1 to TRBJ1-5; the D is unclear. The CDR3 is made up of 13 amino acids. Germline CDR1 DFQATT, CDR2 SNEGSKA (reference sequence). Trimming stripped 2 bases from V and 3 bases from J, with 8 bases between. Here the CDR3 reads CSARKDSNQPQHF. The CDR3 DNA reads TGCAGTGCTAGAAAGGACTCCAATCAGCCCCAGCATTTT.

A note on this clonotype: This may stem from a read error, because a much larger clone lies one nucleotide away. Since the CDR3 does not end with the conserved phenylalanine or tryptophan, this likely comes from a read error. V is TRBV15 and J is TRBJ2-4; D not certain. Trimming left V 0 bases short and J 6 bases short, with 15 bases between. This CDR3 spans 16 amino acids. Germline values: CDR1 LNHNV, CDR2 YYDKDF (reference sequence). CDR3 sequence: CATSREAGSVGNIQYC. The CDR3 DNA is TGTGCCACCAGCAGAGAGGCCGGGTCCGTTGGAAACATTCAGTACTGC.

This clonotype was seen repeatedly, ten times or more. The gene calls are TRBV9 and TRBJ2-1, with D uncertain. V lost 4 bases and J 6 bases, leaving 14 bases between the germline ends. The CDR3 spans 14 residues. CDR1 and CDR2 (germline): SGDLS, YYNGEE. The CDR3 reads CASSPPPPANEQFF. The CDR3 nucleotides read TGTGCCAGCAGCCCCCCTCCGCCGGCCAATGAGCAGTTCTTC.

CDR3: CASSSGTGVSEAFF. The CDR3 DNA reads TGTGCCAGCTCATCCGGGACAGGGGTCTCTGAAGCTTTCTTT. This rearrangement joins TRBV18 to TRBJ1-1; 10 bases align to TRBD1. The CDR3 loop spans 14 amino acids. With 5 bases clipped from V and 6 bases from J, the junction kept 6 bases outside the gene matches. Germline loops: CDR1 KGHSH, CDR2 LQKENI.

This clonotype occurred many times. The CDR3, as DNA: TGTGCCAGCACCCCGACAGCCCGCTCTGGGGCCAACGTCCTGACTTTC. Protein sequence: CASTPTARSGANVLTF. The rearrangement uses TRBV27 and TRBJ2-6, with D possibly TRBD1 on 5 matching bases. Germline values: CDR1 MNHEY, CDR2 SMNVEV (reference sequence). The CDR3 has 16 amino acids. The V end lost 7 bases, the J end lost 0 bases, and 13 bases lay between the germline ends.

The V gene is TRBV5-1, the J gene TRBJ1-5, with 11 bases fitting TRBD1. The germline gives CDR1 SGHRS, CDR2 YFSETQ. There are 15 residues in the CDR3. Trimming at V came to 0 bases and at J to 6 bases, leaving 2 bases not matched to a gene. This CDR3 is CASSLDGTGGQPQHF. CDR3 nucleotides: TGCGCCAGCAGCTTGGATGGGACAGGGGGTCAGCCCCAGCATTTT.

In this sample, this clonotype turned up many times. This chain uses TRBV9 with TRBJ1-1; no clear D. Trimming stripped 4 bases from V and 0 bases from J, with 22 bases between. CDR3 length equals 18 residues. Per the germline V gene, CDR1 is SGDLS and CDR2 is YYNGEE. The CDR3 sequence: CASSRKTGLSFMNTEAFF. CDR3 bases: TGTGCCAGCAGCCGTAAGACCGGGTTATCCTTTATGAACACTGAAGCTTTCTTT.

This clonotype was recorded many times. The chain joins TRBV5-1 to TRBJ2-5; 10 bases line up with TRBD1. Looked up from germline, CDR1 is SGHRS and CDR2 is YFSETQ. The CDR3 extends over 14 amino acids. J gave up 5 bases and V 3 bases, and 4 bases lay outside the gene matches. In nucleotides, the CDR3 is TGCGCCAGCAGCTCGGGACAGGGGAGGGAGACCCAGTACTTC. The encoded protein is CASSSGQGRETQYF.

V usage is TRBV14 and J usage is TRBJ2-7; 7 bases map to TRBD2. This CDR3 spans 14 amino acids. V was pared by 4 bases and J by 6 bases, with 9 bases of the junction left unmatched. Germline lookup yields CDR1 SGHDN and CDR2 FVKESK. In DNA form, the CDR3 reads TGTGCCAGCAGCCCGACGGCGGGAGTCATCGAGCAGTACTTC. Amino acids: CASSPTAGVIEQYF.

This clonotype came up many times. The gene calls are TRBV15 and TRBJ2-2; 13 bases are a match to TRBD2. The CDR3 runs to 19 residues. V shed 3 bases and J 4 bases; nucleotides not matched to a gene: 11. CDR1 is LNHNV, CDR2 YYDKDF, per germline (reference sequence). The CDR3 region is CATSRGPRLAGGGTGELFF. DNA for the CDR3: TGTGCCACCAGCAGGGGACCGAGACTAGCGGGAGGAGGCACCGGGGAGCTGTTTTTT.

This clonotype came up many times. The chain recombines TRBV7-8 with TRBJ1-1; D remains unclear. Germline CDR1 reads SGHVS; CDR2 reads FQNEAQ. V was cut by 5 bases and J by 4 bases, with 11 bases left in between. The CDR3 sequence is 13 residues long. CDR3 in amino acids: CASSPSRVTEAFF. As DNA, the CDR3 is TGTGCCAGCAGCCCCTCAAGGGTCACTGAAGCTTTCTTT.

The V and J genes are TRBV27 and TRBJ2-1; tentative D call: TRBD1 (6 bases). V lost 4 bases and J lost 1, with 14 bases in between. This CDR3 contains 16 residues. Germline loops: CDR1 MNHEY, CDR2 SMNVEV (reference sequence). The CDR3 DNA reads as TGTGCCAGCAGTTCGTTACAGGGTTATTCCTACAATGAGCAGTTCTTC. Amino acid sequence: CASSSLQGYSYNEQFF.

This chain uses TRBV12-3 or TRBV12-4 with TRBJ2-2; 7 nucleotides align to TRBD1. V lost 6 bases, J lost 7 bases, and 14 bases stayed unmatched. This CDR3 region has 16 residues. The CDR3 sequence is CASSRNRGTPGGELFF. The CDR3 DNA reads as TGTGCCAGCAGCCGGAACAGGGGAACCCCAGGCGGGGAGCTGTTTTTT.

At least ten counts were recorded for this clonotype. CDR3 DNA sequence: TGTGCCAGTAGTACAGGGTTCGGCACTGAAGCTTTCTTT. Protein sequence: CASSTGFGTEAFF. The V call is TRBV19, the J call TRBJ1-1, with a tentative D call TRBD1 (5 bases). The germline V gene encodes CDR1 LNHDA and CDR2 SQIVND (reference sequence). The CDR3 spans 13 residues. V was pared by 4 bases and J by 4 bases, with 10 bases between.